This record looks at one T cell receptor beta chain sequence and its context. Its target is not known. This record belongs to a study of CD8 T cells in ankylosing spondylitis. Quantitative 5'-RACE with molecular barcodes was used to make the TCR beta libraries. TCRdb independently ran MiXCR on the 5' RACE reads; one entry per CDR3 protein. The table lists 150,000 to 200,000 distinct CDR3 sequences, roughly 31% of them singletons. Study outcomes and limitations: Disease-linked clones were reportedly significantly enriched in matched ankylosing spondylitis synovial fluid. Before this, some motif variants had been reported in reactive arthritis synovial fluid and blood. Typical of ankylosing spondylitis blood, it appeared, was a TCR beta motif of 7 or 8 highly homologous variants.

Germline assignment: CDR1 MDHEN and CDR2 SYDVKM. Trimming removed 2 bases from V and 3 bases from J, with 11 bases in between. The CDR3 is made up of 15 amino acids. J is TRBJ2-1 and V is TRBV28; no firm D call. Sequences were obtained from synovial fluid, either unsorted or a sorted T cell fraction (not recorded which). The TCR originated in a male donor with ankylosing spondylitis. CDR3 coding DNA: TGTGCCAGCAGTTTACGGCTAGTAGGCTACAATGAGCAGTTCTTC. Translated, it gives CASSLRLVGYNEQFF.